The next 3 T cell receptor beta chains were all read from a single sample in a study of CD8+CD57+ T cells in acquired aplastic anemia. TCR beta VDJ and CDR3 were profiled, and genomic DNA was the template. TCRdb reprocessed the reads with MiXCR, giving one entry per CDR3 protein. This table has 150,000 to 200,000 distinct CDR3 sequences, around 65% appearing once. The sequenced sample was sorted CD4+, CD8+, or CD8+CD57+ T cells (not recorded which) from PBMCs. All receptors derive from a human donor with severe aplastic anemia or a healthy control (not recorded which).

The chain carries TRBV7-3 and TRBJ2-7, with D uncertain. This CDR3 has 8 amino acids. CDR1 SGHTA and CDR2 FQGTGA come from the germline V gene. The CDR3 spells CTSSPRYV. The CDR3 DNA follows: TGTACCAGCAGCCCCCGGTACGTC.

The V gene is TRBV9, the J gene TRBJ2-3, with D maybe TRBD2 (5 bases). The CDR3 sequence is 15 residues long. Germline-derived CDR1 and CDR2 are SGDLS and YYNGEE. Trimming removed 2 bases from V and 4 bases from J, with 14 bases in between. This CDR3 reads CASSVRSSLPDTQYF. The CDR3 nucleotides are TGTGCCAGCAGCGTCCGGTCTAGCCTCCCAGATACGCAGTATTTT.

About this clonotype: One junction end does not reproduce the germline sequence, and a read error may be involved. The rearrangement links TRBV7-8 to TRBJ2-5, with 11 bases fitting TRBD2. This CDR3 region has 15 residues. From germline, CDR1 is SGHVS and CDR2 FQNEAQ. CDR3 DNA sequence: TGCGCCAGCAGCTTAGCGGGAGGGCAGGGGGAGACCCAGTACTTC. The encoded protein is CASSLAGGQGETQYF.